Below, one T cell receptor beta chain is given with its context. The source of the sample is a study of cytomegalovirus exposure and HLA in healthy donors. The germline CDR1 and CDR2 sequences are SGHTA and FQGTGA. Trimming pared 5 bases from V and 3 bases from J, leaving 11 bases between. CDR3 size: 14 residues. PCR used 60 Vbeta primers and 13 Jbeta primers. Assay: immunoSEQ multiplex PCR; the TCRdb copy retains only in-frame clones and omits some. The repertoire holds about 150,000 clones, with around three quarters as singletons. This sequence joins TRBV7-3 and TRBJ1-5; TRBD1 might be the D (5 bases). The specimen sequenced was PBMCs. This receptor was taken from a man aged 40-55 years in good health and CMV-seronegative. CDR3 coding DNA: TGTGCCAGCAGCCCCGGGGGTCCCAATCAGCCCCAGCATTTT. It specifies CASSPGGPNQPQHF.